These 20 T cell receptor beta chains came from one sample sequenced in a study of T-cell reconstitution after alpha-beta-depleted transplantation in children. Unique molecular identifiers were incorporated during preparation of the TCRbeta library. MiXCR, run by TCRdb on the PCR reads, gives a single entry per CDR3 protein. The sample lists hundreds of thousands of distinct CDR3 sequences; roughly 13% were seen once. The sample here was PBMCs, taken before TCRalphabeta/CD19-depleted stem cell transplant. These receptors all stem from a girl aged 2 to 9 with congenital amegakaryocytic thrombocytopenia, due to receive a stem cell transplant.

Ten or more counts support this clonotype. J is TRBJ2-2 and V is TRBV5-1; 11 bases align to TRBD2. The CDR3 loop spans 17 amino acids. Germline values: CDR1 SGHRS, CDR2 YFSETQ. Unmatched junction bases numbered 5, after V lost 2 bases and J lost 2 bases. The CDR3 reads CASSFSGTSGNTGELFF. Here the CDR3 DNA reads TGCGCCAGCAGCTTTTCCGGGACTAGCGGTAACACCGGGGAGCTGTTTTTT.

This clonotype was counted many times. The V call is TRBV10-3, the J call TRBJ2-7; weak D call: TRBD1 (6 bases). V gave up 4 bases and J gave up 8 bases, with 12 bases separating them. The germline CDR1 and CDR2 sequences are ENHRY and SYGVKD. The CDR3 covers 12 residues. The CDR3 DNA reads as TGTGCCATCAGTGGGTCACAGGGTCAGCAGTACTTC. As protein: CAISGSQGQQYF.

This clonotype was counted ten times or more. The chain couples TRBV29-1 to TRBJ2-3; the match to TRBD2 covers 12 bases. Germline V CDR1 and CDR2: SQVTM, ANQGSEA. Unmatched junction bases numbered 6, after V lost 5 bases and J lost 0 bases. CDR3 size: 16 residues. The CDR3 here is CSVRSGTSGSTDTQYF. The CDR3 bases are TGCAGCGTTAGATCCGGGACTAGCGGGAGCACAGATACGCAGTATTTT.

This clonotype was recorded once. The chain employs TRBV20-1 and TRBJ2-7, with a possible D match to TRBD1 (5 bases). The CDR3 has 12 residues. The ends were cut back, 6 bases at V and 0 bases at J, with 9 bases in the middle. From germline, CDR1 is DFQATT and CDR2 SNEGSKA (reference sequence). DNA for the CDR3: TGCAGTGCGGCGGACACCTCCTACGAGCAGTACTTC. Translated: CSAADTSYEQYF.

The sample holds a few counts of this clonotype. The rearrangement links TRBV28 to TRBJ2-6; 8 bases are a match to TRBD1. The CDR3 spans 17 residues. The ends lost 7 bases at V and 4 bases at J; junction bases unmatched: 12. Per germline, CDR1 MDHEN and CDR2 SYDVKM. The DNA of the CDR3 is TGTGCCAGCACCTTTCAGGGGGCGCGAACCGGGGCCAACGTCCTGACTTTC. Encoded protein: CASTFQGARTGANVLTF.

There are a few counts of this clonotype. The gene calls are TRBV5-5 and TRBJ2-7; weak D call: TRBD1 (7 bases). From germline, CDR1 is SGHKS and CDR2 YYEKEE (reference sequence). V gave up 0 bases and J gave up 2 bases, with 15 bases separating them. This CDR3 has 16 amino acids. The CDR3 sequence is CASSLGPGGGPYEQYF. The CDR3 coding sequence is TGTGCCAGCAGCTTGGGCCCAGGAGGGGGCCCCTACGAGCAGTACTTC.

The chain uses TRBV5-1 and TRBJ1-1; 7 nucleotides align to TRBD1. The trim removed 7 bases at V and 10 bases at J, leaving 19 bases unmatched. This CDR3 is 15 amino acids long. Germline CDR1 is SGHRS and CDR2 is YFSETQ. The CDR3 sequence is CASPIPSVTGCRAFF. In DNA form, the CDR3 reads TGCGCCAGCCCCATTCCGTCTGTGACAGGGTGTCGAGCTTTCTTT.

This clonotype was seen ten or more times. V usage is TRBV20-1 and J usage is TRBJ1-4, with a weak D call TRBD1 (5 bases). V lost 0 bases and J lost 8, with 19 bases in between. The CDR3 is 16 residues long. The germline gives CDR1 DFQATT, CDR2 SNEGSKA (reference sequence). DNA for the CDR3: TGCAGTGCTAGAGATATAAGGGAAGGGGCTAGGGAAAAACTGTTTTTT. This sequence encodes CSARDIREGAREKLFF.

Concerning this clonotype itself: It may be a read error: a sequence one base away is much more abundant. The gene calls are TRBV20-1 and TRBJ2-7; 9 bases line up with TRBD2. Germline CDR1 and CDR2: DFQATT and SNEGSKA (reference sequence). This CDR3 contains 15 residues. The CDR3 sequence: CCARDPLAGGYEQYF. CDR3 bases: TGCTGTGCTAGAGATCCTCTCGCGGGAGGGTACGAGCAGTACTTC.

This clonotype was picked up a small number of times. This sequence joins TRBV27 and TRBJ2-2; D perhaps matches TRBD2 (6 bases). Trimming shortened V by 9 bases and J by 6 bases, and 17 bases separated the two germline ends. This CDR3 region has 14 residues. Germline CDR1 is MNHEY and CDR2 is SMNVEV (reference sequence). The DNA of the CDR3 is TGTGCCAGTCAGAGAGCACCGGGAGCCGGGGAGCTGTTTTTT. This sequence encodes CASQRAPGAGELFF.

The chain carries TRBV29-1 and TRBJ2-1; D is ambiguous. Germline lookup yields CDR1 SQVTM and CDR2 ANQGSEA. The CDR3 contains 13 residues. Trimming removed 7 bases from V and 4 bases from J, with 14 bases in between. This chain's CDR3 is CSAQPPGYNEQFF. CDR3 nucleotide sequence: TGCAGCGCACAACCACCTGGGTACAATGAGCAGTTCTTC.

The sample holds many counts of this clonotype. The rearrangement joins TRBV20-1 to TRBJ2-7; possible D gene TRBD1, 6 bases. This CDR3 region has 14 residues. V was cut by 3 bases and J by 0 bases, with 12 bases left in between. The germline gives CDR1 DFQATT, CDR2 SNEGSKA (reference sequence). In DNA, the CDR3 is TGCAGTGCTAGTGGTACAGGGAACTCCTACGAGCAGTACTTC. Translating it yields CSASGTGNSYEQYF.

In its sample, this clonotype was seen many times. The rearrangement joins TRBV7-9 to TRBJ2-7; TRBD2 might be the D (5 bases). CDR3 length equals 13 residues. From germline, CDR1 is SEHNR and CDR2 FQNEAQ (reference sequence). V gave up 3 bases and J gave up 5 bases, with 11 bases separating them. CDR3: CASSFDGKDEQYF. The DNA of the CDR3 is TGTGCCAGCAGCTTTGACGGGAAGGACGAGCAGTACTTC.

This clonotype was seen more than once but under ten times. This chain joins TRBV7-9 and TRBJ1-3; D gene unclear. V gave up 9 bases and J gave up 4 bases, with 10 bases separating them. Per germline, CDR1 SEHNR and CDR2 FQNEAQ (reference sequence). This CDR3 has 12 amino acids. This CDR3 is CASTKVGNTIYF. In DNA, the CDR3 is TGTGCCAGTACCAAGGTCGGAAACACCATATATTTT.

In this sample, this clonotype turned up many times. The DNA for the CDR3 is TGTGCCAGCAGCACACCCCAGTCTCATACGCAGTATTTT. It encodes CASSTPQSHTQYF. The chain joins TRBV11-3 to TRBJ2-3; D not certain. This CDR3 region has 13 residues. The V end lost 5 bases, the J end lost 7 bases, and 13 bases lay between the germline ends. Germline-derived CDR1 and CDR2 are SGHNT and YENEEA.

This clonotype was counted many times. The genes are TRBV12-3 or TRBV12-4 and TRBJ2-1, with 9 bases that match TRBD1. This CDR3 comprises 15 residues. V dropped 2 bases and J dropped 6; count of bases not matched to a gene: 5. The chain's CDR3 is CASSLRGQGTNEQFF. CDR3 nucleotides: TGTGCCAGCAGTTTAAGGGGACAGGGTACCAATGAGCAGTTCTTC.

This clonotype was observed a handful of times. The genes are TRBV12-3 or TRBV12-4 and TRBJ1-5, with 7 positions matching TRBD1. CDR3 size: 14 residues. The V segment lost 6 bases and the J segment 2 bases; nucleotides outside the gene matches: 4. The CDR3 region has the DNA TGTGCCAGCAGCCACACAGGGGGCAATCAGCCCCAGCATTTT. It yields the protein CASSHTGGNQPQHF.

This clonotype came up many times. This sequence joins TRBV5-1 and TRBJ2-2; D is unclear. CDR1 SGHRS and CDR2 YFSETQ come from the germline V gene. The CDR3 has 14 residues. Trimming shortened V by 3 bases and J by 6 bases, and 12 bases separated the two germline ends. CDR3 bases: TGCGCCAGCAGCTCGGTTGCCTCGTCCGGGGAGCTGTTTTTT. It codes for CASSSVASSGELFF. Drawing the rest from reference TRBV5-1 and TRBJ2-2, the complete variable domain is KAGVTQTPRYLIKTRGQQVTLSCSPISGHRSVSWYQQTPGQGLQFLFEYFSETQRNKGNFPGRFSGRQFSNSRSEMNVSTLELGDSALYLCASSSVASSGELFFGEGSRLTVL.

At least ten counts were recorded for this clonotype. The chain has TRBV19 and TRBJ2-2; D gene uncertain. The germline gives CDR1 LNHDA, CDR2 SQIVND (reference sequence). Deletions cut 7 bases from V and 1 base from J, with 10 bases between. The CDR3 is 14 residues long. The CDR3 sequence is CASTRYMNTGELFF. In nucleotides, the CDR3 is TGTGCCAGTACCAGGTACATGAACACCGGGGAGCTGTTTTTT.

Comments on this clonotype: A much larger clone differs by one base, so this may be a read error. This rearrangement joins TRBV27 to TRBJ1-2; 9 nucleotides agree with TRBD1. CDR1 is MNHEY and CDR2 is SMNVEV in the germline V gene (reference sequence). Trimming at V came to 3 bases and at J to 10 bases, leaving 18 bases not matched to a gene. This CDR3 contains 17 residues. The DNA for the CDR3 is TGTGCCAGCAGTTTGCTTCCCCACAGGGGGCGAAAGAATGACTACACCTTC. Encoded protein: CASSLLPHRGRKNDYTF.